This T cell receptor (beta chain) was sequenced for a study of technical replicates of blood from a handful of donors. In germline, CDR1 is LGHNT, CDR2 FRNRAP. CDR3 length equals 16 residues. With 6 bases clipped from V and 5 bases from J, the junction kept 11 bases outside the gene matches. Clones were sequenced by immunoSEQ multiplex PCR, and TCRdb holds only the in-frame ones, with some missing. This sample yields approximately 59,000 clones, of which about 96% are seen a single time; roughly 3.1% belongs to the top ten. Sequenced material: PBMCs. The clonotype was recovered from a human donor in good health. Some clones in this sample may be carry-over from other donors' samples. The rearrangement links TRBV12-5 to TRBJ2-3; 10 positions agree with TRBD1. Here the CDR3 DNA reads TGTGCTAGTGGGACGGGACAGGGGAGCATCGGAGATACGCAGTATTTT. Translating gives CASGTGQGSIGDTQYF.